Listed below are T cell receptor beta chains from one sample, sequenced in a study of blood T cell repertoires in COVID-19. Some clones are missing from TCRdb's copy, which holds only in-frame ones; the method was immunoSEQ multiplex PCR. The sample lists about 68,000 clones, 89% occurring once. The sample consisted of peripheral blood. The receptor source for this set is a man over 45 with active COVID-19. Each CDR3 is given with its conserved first and last residue. A D gene is named only where the DNA matches it firmly. Not every row has a clone size; where given, it reads once, few, many or a size class.

NA	TRBV2	NA	TRBJ1-4	TGTGCCAGCAGAGGGGGTAATGAAAAACTGTTTTTT	CASRGGNEKLFF
NA	TRBV5-1	NA	TRBJ2-3	TGCGCCAGCAATTACGGGGGCACAGATACGCAGTATTTT	CASNYGGTDTQYF
NA	TRBV19	NA	TRBJ2-7	TGTGCCAGTAGTATCGCCAGAACCTACGAGCAGTACTTC	CASSIARTYEQYF
TRBD1	TRBV10-3	NA	TRBJ2-6	TGTGCCATCACTTCCGGACAGGGGGCCCATACGGGGGCCAACGTCCTGACTTTC	CAITSGQGAHTGANVLTF
NA	TRBV5-1	NA	TRBJ2-5	TGCGCCAGCCGGTCCCAAGCGGCCGAGACCCAGTACTTC	CASRSQAAETQYF
TRBD1	TRBV5-6	NA	TRBJ1-5	TGTGCCAGCAGCACGGGACAGTTCAATCAGCCCCAGCATTTT	CASSTGQFNQPQHF
NA	TRBV5-6	NA	TRBJ1-3	TGTGCCAGCAGCTTAAGGGCCGAGGGGGCCATATATTTT	CASSLRAEGAIYF
NA	TRBV7-3	NA	TRBJ2-1	TGTGCCAGCAGCTCGCCGGGACTGGGGATGAATGAGCAGTTCTTC	CASSSPGLGMNEQFF
TRBD1	TRBV19	NA	TRBJ1-5	TGTGCCAGTAGTAAGACAGGGGCCAATCAGCCCCAGCATTTT	CASSKTGANQPQHF
NA	TRBV6-5	NA	TRBJ2-5	TGTGCCAGCAGGGTTACAGGGTATGAGACCCAGTACTTC	CASRVTGYETQYF
TRBD1	TRBV25-1	NA	TRBJ2-7	TGTGCCAGCAGTGATACCGGGACAGGGGATGAACAGTACTTC	CASSDTGTGDEQYF
TRBD2	TRBV7-2	NA	TRBJ2-7	TGTGCCAGCAGCTTATTAGCGGGCCCACCCTACGAGCAGTACTTC	CASSLLAGPPYEQYF
NA	TRBV7-9	once	TRBJ2-6	TGTGCCAGCAGCTTTCAGGTCTCTGGGGCCAACGTCCTGACTTTC	CASSFQVSGANVLTF
TRBD2	TRBV2	NA	TRBJ2-7	TGTGCCAGCAGTGAACTCACTAGCGGGGGGGCCCCCAGCTCCTACGAGCAGTACTTC	CASSELTSGGAPSSYEQYF
TRBD1	TRBV19	NA	TRBJ1-3	TGTGCCAGTAGCCGGGACAGGTTGAGCTCTGGAAACACCATATATTTT	CASSRDRLSSGNTIYF
TRBD2	TRBV7-6	NA	TRBJ2-5	TGTGCCAGCAGCCGGGGACTAGCGGGGGGGCAACTTGAGACCCAGTACTTC	CASSRGLAGGQLETQYF
NA	TRBV7-2	NA	TRBJ2-3	TGTGCCAGCAGCTTAGACTACACAGATACGCAGTATTTT	CASSLDYTDTQYF
NA	TRBV5-8	NA	TRBJ2-1	TGTGCCAGCAGCCCATCAGGGTCTGAGCAGTTCTTC	CASSPSGSEQFF
NA	TRBV6-2/TRBV6-3	NA	TRBJ1-6	TGTGCCAGCAGTGAGCGCGGGCGGAATTCACCCCTCCACTTT	CASSERGRNSPLHF
NA	TRBV4-3	once	TRBJ1-1	TGCGCCAGCAGCCGCGGGGGTGGAGGGTGGAACACTGAAGCTTTCTTT	CASSRGGGGWNTEAFF
NA	TRBV19	few	TRBJ2-7	TGTGCCAGTAGTATCTCCGGTCGTACCTACGAGCAGTACTTC	CASSISGRTYEQYF
NA	TRBV7-2	NA	TRBJ1-6	TGTGCCAGCAGCTTACAGGGCGATGATAATTCACCCCTCCACTTT	CASSLQGDDNSPLHF
TRBD2	TRBV7-8	NA	TRBJ2-1	TGTGCCAGCAGCTTAGGACTAGCGGGGGGGCCAAGGCGCAATGAGCAGTTCTTC	CASSLGLAGGPRRNEQFF
NA	TRBV6-6	once	TRBJ2-3	TGTGCCAGCCTGGCAGGGTATACAGATACGCAGTATTTT	CASLAGYTDTQYF
NA	TRBV5-1	NA	TRBJ1-2	TGCGCCAGCAGCTTGGGTCAGGGGGGCTACACCTTC	CASSLGQGGYTF
TRBD1	TRBV19	NA	TRBJ1-1	TGTGCCAGTAGTATCGGACAGGGGGTAGGCACTGAAGCTTTCTTT	CASSIGQGVGTEAFF
TRBD2	TRBV2	NA	TRBJ2-2	TGTGCCAGCAGAGCGGGACTAGCGGGGGAAACCGGGGAGCTGTTTTTT	CASRAGLAGETGELFF
TRBD2	TRBV7-9	once	TRBJ2-7	TGTGCCAGCAGCTTAGATCAACTAGCGGGGGTAAGGCAGTACTTC	CASSLDQLAGVRQYF
NA	TRBV5-8	few	TRBJ2-7	TGTGCCAGCACCAACAGGCCCGGGGGACGCAAAGAGCAGTACTTC	CASTNRPGGRKEQYF
TRBD1	TRBV6-5	NA	TRBJ1-1	TGTGCCACCAGATTTTCCGACAGGGGTTGTACTGAAGCTTTCTTT	CATRFSDRGCTEAFF
TRBD1	TRBV5-1	NA	TRBJ2-3	TGCGCCAGCAGCCAGGGACAGGGTGGGGATACGCAGTATTTT	CASSQGQGGDTQYF
NA	TRBV10-1	medium-sized	TRBJ2-5	TGCGCGGCAAGGGCCCGGAGGGCGGGCATCCAAGAGACCCAGTACTTC	CAARARRAGIQETQYF
NA	TRBV6-6	NA	TRBJ1-5	TGTGCCAGCAGCCCAGATAGCAATCAGCCCCAGCATTTT	CASSPDSNQPQHF
TRBD1	TRBV6-5	NA	TRBJ1-2	TGTGCCAGCAGTTACGGAAGGACAGGGTGGGGCTACACCTTC	CASSYGRTGWGYTF
NA	TRBV5-4	NA	TRBJ2-3	TGTGCCAGCTCTACCCAGGCGAGCACAGATACGCAGTATTTT	CASSTQASTDTQYF
NA	TRBV20-1	NA	TRBJ2-5	TGCAGTGCTAGTCGCGCAGGGGCGGCAGAGACCCAGTACTTC	CSASRAGAAETQYF
TRBD1	TRBV5-4	NA	TRBJ2-7	TGTGCCAGCAGCTCCGGGACAGACACGTACGAGCAGTACTTC	CASSSGTDTYEQYF
TRBD1	TRBV5-8	NA	TRBJ2-3	TGTGCCAGCAGCCGAGGGACAGGGGGCGCTAGCACAGATACGCAGTATTTT	CASSRGTGGASTDTQYF
NA	TRBV7-3	NA	TRBJ2-1	TGTGCCAGCAGCTTAAACTCAAACAATGAGCAGTTCTTC	CASSLNSNNEQFF
TRBD2	TRBV3-1/TRBV3-2	NA	TRBJ2-3	TGTGCCAGCAGCCCTGGACTAGCGGGGGTGAAAGATACGCAGTATTTT	CASSPGLAGVKDTQYF
NA	TRBV4-3	NA	TRBJ1-4	TGCGCCAGCAGCCAGGGGGAAGGCAGGGGAAACGAAAAACTGTTTTTT	CASSQGEGRGNEKLFF
NA	TRBV7-9	NA	TRBJ1-2	TGTGCCAGCAGCTTAGAAGGAGTCCATGGCTACACCTTC	CASSLEGVHGYTF
NA	TRBV21-1	NA	TRBJ2-2	TGTGCCAGCAGCAAAGCCTCCCGACAGGATCTGAACACCGGGGAGCTGTTTTTT	CASSKASRQDLNTGELFF
TRBD1	TRBV18	NA	TRBJ1-5	TGTGCCAGCTCACCACTCCCGGTGGACAGGGGCAATCAGCCCCAGCATTTT	CASSPLPVDRGNQPQHF
NA	TRBV10-3	NA	TRBJ2-1	TGTGCCATCAGTGAGTCGCCGAGCGGGGAGCAGTTCTTC	CAISESPSGEQFF
NA	TRBV5-1	few	TRBJ1-3	TGCGCCAGCAGCTTGAAAGGGGAAGGAAACACCATATATTTT	CASSLKGEGNTIYF
NA	TRBV6-5	NA	TRBJ1-2	TGTGCCAGCAGTCCCCCCGGGGGGTGGGGAGGCTACACCTTC	CASSPPGGWGGYTF
TRBD2	TRBV10-3	NA	TRBJ2-2	TGTGCCATCAGTGCGCCGGGCGGGGGGGCCGACGGGGAGCTGTTTTTT	CAISAPGGGADGELFF